These T cell receptor beta chains were read from a single sample in a study of blood T cell repertoires in COVID-19. Data came from immunoSEQ multiplex PCR; TCRdb stores just in-frame clones and leaves some out. The repertoire holds around 100,000 clones, with 84% as singletons. The sample comprised peripheral blood. The receptors come from a human donor in a cohort sampled during active COVID-19. Both conserved end residues are part of each CDR3. A D gene is named only where the DNA matches it firmly. Clone size is not always given. Where it is, it says once, few, many or a class for expanded clones.

j_call,clone_size,d_call,v_call,cdr3_aa,cdr3_nt
TRBJ2-7,.,.,TRBV5-5,CASSFGRVYEQYF,TGTGCCAGCAGCTTCGGCAGGGTCTACGAGCAGTACTTC
TRBJ1-5,.,.,TRBV13,CASSPRDQPQHF,TGTGCCAGCAGCCCCAGGGATCAGCCCCAGCATTTT
TRBJ2-7,.,.,TRBV2,CASKGEIYEQYF,TGTGCCAGCAAGGGGGAGATCTACGAGCAGTACTTC
TRBJ2-2,.,.,TRBV12-3/TRBV12-4,CASSPGAQGELFF,TGTGCCAGCAGCCCGGGTGCTCAGGGGGAGCTGTTTTTT
TRBJ2-7,.,.,TRBV28,CASSLRQLYEQYF,TGTGCCAGCAGTTTGCGACAGCTATACGAGCAGTACTTC
TRBJ2-3,.,TRBD2,TRBV7-9,CASSWTSLSTDTQYF,TGTGCCAGCAGTTGGACTAGCCTTTCCACAGATACGCAGTATTTT
TRBJ2-7,.,.,TRBV2,CASSNYEQYF,TGTGCCAGCAGCAACTACGAGCAGTACTTC
TRBJ1-6,.,.,TRBV4-1,CASSQGSGDRNSPLHF,TGCGCCAGCAGCCAAGGATCGGGAGATCGAAATTCACCCCTCCACTTT
TRBJ1-1,.,TRBD1,TRBV18,CASSPRYRGGTEAFF,TGTGCCAGCTCACCACGCTACAGGGGCGGTACTGAAGCTTTCTTT
TRBJ2-2,.,TRBD1,TRBV6-2/TRBV6-3,CASSTGGQGTGELFF,TGTGCCAGCAGTACTGGAGGACAGGGGACCGGGGAGCTGTTTTTT
TRBJ2-1,.,.,TRBV11-2,CASSISVSSYNEQFF,TGTGCCAGCAGCATCAGCGTCAGCTCCTACAATGAGCAGTTCTTC
TRBJ1-1,.,TRBD1,TRBV3-1/TRBV3-2,CASSQRDREAFF,TGTGCCAGCAGCCAAAGGGACAGGGAAGCTTTCTTT
TRBJ2-1,.,.,TRBV5-1,CASSHTGYNEQFF,TGCGCCAGCAGCCACACGGGGTACAATGAGCAGTTCTTC
TRBJ1-6,few,.,TRBV28,CASSGGGPLHF,TGTGCCAGCAGTGGCGGGGGACCCCTCCACTTT
TRBJ2-1,.,.,TRBV2,CASTGVTYNEQFF,TGTGCCAGCACCGGGGTTACCTACAATGAGCAGTTCTTC
TRBJ1-6,.,.,TRBV4-2,CASSPTTHGAYNSPLHF,TGTGCCAGCAGCCCCACGACACACGGGGCCTATAATTCACCCCTCCACTTT